This paragraph covers one T cell receptor beta chain sequence. Clones were read by immunoSEQ multiplex PCR, and TCRdb kept only the in-frame ones, dropping some. The repertoire has about 660,000 clones, approximately 87% of them found once; the top ten carry 0.0095% to 0.013%. The data belong to a study of shared T cell receptors in the human thymus. The data were also submitted as part of a second study, on human thymus T cells.

Sequenced input: thymocytes. The TCR was taken from a boy under two years old with a congenital heart defect.

The CDR3 sequence is CASSISYYCNQPQHF. CDR3 coding DNA: TGTGCCAGTAGTATTTCGTATTATTGCAATCAGCCCCAGCATTTT. J is TRBJ1-5 and V is TRBV19; D gene uncertain. Germline V gene data show CDR1 as LNHDA and CDR2 as SQIVND (reference sequence). Trimming removed 3 bases from V and 2 bases from J, with 11 bases in between. CDR3 length: 15 amino acids. The whole variable domain, remainder taken from reference TRBV19 and TRBJ1-5, is DGGITQSPKYLFRKEGQNVTLSCEQNLNHDAMYWYRQDPGQGLRLIYYSQIVNDFQKGDIAEGYSVSREKKESFPLTVTSAQKNPTAFYLCASSISYYCNQPQHFGDGTRLSIL.